This T cell receptor beta chain appears in the sequencing data of a study of shared clonotypes between healthy human individuals. Across the whole study: Used for every donor were three CD4 naive, three CD4 memory, two CD8 naive and one CD8 memory plate.

With regard to this clone: Antigen specificity is unknown.

The V gene's germline CDR1 is SEHNR and CDR2 FQNEAQ (reference sequence). With 5 bases removed from V and 8 bases from J, the gap between germline ends came to 22 bases. The length of the CDR3 is 16 residues. Study-wide results and caveats: Naive subsets, compared against memory subsets, generally had larger estimated richness values.

In the naive CD8 group, cells lacked CD45RO and were positively selected for CCR7, so terminally differentiated effector memory CD45RA+ cells were left out. Assay: immunoSEQ multiplex PCR; the TCRdb copy retains only in-frame clones and omits some. The table includes about 820,000 clones, almost 95% detected once. The receptor comes from a man aged 30 to 45 in good health. What was sequenced was naive CD8+ T cells sorted from blood. This chain connects TRBV7-9 to TRBJ2-1; a possible D gene is TRBD2 (7 bases). In DNA form, the CDR3 reads TGTGCCAGCAGCCCAATCGGGGGGCGCAAGGTCGATGAGCAGTTCTTC. Protein sequence: CASSPIGGRKVDEQFF.